The rows below give T cell receptor beta chains drawn from one sample of a study of human T cells and chemical hapten exposure. Using its own MiXCR run on the RACE reads, TCRdb lists one record per CDR3 protein. Found here are about 55,000 distinct CDR3 sequences, 9.6% of them singletons; the top ten hold approximately 9.6%. Sequences were derived from whole blood, sampled in connection with sensitization to the hapten diphenylcyclopropenone (DPC). Receptors originate from a woman aged 25 to 45 with alopecia areata. Some clones in this sample may be carry-over from other donors' samples. Both conserved end residues are part of each CDR3. The D gene is left open where the match is weak. Not every row has a clone size; where given, it reads once, few, many or a size class.

many | TRBJ1-5 | TRBV19 | NA | CASKEQYFSNQPQHF | TGTGCCAGTAAGGAGCAATATTTTAGCAATCAGCCCCAGCATTTT
many | TRBJ1-4 | TRBV14 | NA | CASSQAQAGEKLFF | TGTGCCAGCAGCCAAGCCCAGGCGGGGGAAAAACTGTTTTTT
NA | TRBJ2-2 | TRBV28 | NA | CASSSYGELFF | TGTGCCAGCAGTTCTTACGGGGAGCTGTTTTTT
few | TRBJ1-3 | TRBV5-1 | NA | CASSTREGGGNTIYF | TGCGCCAGCAGTACCCGAGAGGGCGGGGGAAACACCATATATTTT
few | TRBJ2-7 | TRBV7-8 | NA | CASSLTQGSRYEQYF | TGTGCCAGCAGCTTAACCCAGGGGAGCCGCTACGAGCAGTACTTC
many | TRBJ1-5 | TRBV6-5 | NA | CASIGSQSKYQPQHF | TGTGCCAGCATCGGTTCCCAGAGTAAATATCAGCCCCAGCATTTT
many | TRBJ2-3 | TRBV7-9 | TRBD2 | CASSLVGSGGTDTQYF | TGTGCCAGCAGCTTAGTTGGTAGCGGGGGCACAGATACGCAGTATTTT
NA | TRBJ1-4 | TRBV7-2 | NA | CASSPTRGATNEKLFF | TGTGCCAGCAGCCCCACCAGGGGTGCAACTAATGAAAAACTGTTTTTT
NA | TRBJ1-6 | TRBV7-9 | NA | CASRQTRSAPLHF | TGTGCCAGCAGACAGACTCGCAGTGCACCCCTCCACTTT
many | TRBJ1-1 | TRBV12-3/TRBV12-4 | NA | CASSPRQVEAFF | TGTGCCAGCAGTCCCAGACAGGTTGAAGCTTTCTTT
NA | TRBJ2-1 | TRBV27 | NA | CASSPYNAPNEQFF | TGTGCCAGCAGTCCCTACAACGCCCCCAATGAGCAGTTCTTC
many | TRBJ2-7 | TRBV28 | TRBD1 | CASSFVPDRGEAYEQYF | TGTGCCAGCAGTTTTGTTCCGGACAGGGGGGAAGCCTACGAGCAGTACTTC
few | TRBJ1-1 | TRBV6-2/TRBV6-3 | NA | CASNTGYGDGRNTEAFF | TGTGCCAGCAATACTGGGTATGGAGACGGACGGAACACTGAAGCTTTCTTT
NA | TRBJ2-6 | TRBV11-1 | NA | CASKPGAASGANVLTF | TGTGCCAGCAAGCCAGGAGCCGCCTCTGGGGCCAACGTCCTGACTTTC
NA | TRBJ1-1 | TRBV6-2/TRBV6-3 | NA | CASSYRGSFYTEAFF | TGTGCCAGCAGTTACCGAGGCTCCTTCTACACTGAAGCTTTCTTT
NA | TRBJ1-1 | TRBV20-1 | NA | CSASENGELNTEAFF | TGCAGTGCTAGTGAAAACGGAGAATTGAACACTGAAGCTTTCTTT
few | TRBJ2-1 | TRBV2 | NA | CASRRLVTEQFF | TGTGCCAGCAGAAGACTAGTGACTGAGCAGTTCTTC
many | TRBJ1-1 | TRBV4-1 | TRBD1 | CASSRETGGGPINTEAFF | TGCGCCAGCAGCCGAGAGACAGGGGGCGGACCGATTAACACTGAAGCTTTCTTT
few | TRBJ2-3 | TRBV6-2/TRBV6-3 | NA | CASRLQGNTDTQYF | TGTGCCAGCAGACTACAGGGAAACACAGATACGCAGTATTTT
many | TRBJ1-5 | TRBV7-9 | NA | CASSLTGVQPQHF | TGTGCCAGCAGCTTAACGGGAGTTCAGCCCCAGCATTTT
NA | TRBJ2-1 | TRBV6-6 | NA | CACSYGASSYNEQFF | TGTGCCTGCAGTTACGGGGCTAGCTCCTACAATGAGCAGTTCTTC
few | TRBJ2-3 | TRBV3-1 | NA | CASSQDRTYQGDTQYF | TGTGCCAGCAGCCAAGATCGGACGTATCAGGGAGATACGCAGTATTTT
few | TRBJ1-5 | TRBV18 | TRBD1 | CASSPRQGNDNQPQHF | TGTGCCAGCTCACCACGACAGGGGAATGACAATCAGCCCCAGCATTTT
many | TRBJ2-3 | TRBV29-1 | NA | CSVEDPDTQYF | TGCAGCGTTGAAGATCCGGATACGCAGTATTTT
NA | TRBJ1-4 | TRBV2 | NA | CASSATAGNEKLFF | TGTGCCAGCAGTGCGACAGCCGGTAATGAAAAACTGTTTTTT
many | TRBJ1-3 | TRBV5-1 | NA | CASSLEGGAASGNTIYF | TGCGCCAGCAGCTTGGAAGGAGGAGCAGCCAGCGGAAACACCATATATTTT
NA | TRBJ2-3 | TRBV10-3 | TRBD1 | CAISPGTARADTQYF | TGTGCCATCAGTCCCGGGACAGCAAGAGCAGATACGCAGTATTTT
NA | TRBJ2-1 | TRBV28 | NA | CASSTSLGNEQFF | TGTGCCAGCAGTACTTCCCTGGGGAATGAGCAGTTCTTC
NA | TRBJ2-7 | TRBV20-1 | TRBD2 | CSANGLAGESYPYEQYF | TGCAGTGCTAATGGACTAGCGGGGGAGAGCTACCCCTACGAGCAGTACTTC
many | TRBJ1-6 | TRBV20-1 | NA | CSARSGTPSSYNSPLHF | TGCAGTGCTAGATCCGGGACTCCGAGCTCCTATAATTCACCCCTCCACTTT
many | TRBJ1-6 | TRBV5-1 | TRBD1 | CASSNGTGNSPLHF | TGCGCCAGCAGCAATGGGACAGGGAATTCACCCCTCCACTTT
many | TRBJ1-1 | TRBV12-3/TRBV12-4 | TRBD1 | CASSSHKGQLNTEAFF | TGTGCCAGCAGTTCACACAAGGGACAGCTGAACACTGAAGCTTTCTTT
many | TRBJ2-3 | TRBV15 | TRBD1 | CATSRGTGASTDTQYF | TGTGCCACCAGCAGAGGTACAGGGGCGAGCACAGATACGCAGTATTTT
few | TRBJ2-7 | TRBV4-3 | NA | CASSQDPGVAGANEQYF | TGCGCCAGCAGCCAAGACCCTGGGGTGGCGGGCGCGAACGAGCAGTACTTC
many | TRBJ1-1 | TRBV27 | NA | CASLKRENTEAFF | TGTGCCAGCTTAAAGCGGGAGAACACTGAAGCTTTCTTT
few | TRBJ2-1 | TRBV12-5 | TRBD1 | CASGGGQGNEQFF | TGTGCTAGTGGCGGTGGACAGGGCAATGAGCAGTTCTTC
few | TRBJ2-1 | TRBV27 | TRBD2 | CASRLGLGSLDEQFF | TGTGCCAGCAGGTTGGGACTAGGGAGTTTGGATGAGCAGTTCTTC
NA | TRBJ1-5 | TRBV11-2 | NA | CASSFGLSDQPQHF | TGTGCCAGCAGCTTCGGGCTATCTGATCAGCCCCAGCATTTT
few | TRBJ2-1 | TRBV20-1 | TRBD2 | CSAGRGDNEQFF | TGCAGTGCTGGACGGGGGGACAATGAGCAGTTCTTC
few | TRBJ1-4 | TRBV7-9 | TRBD1 | CASSPGQGVINEKLFF | TGTGCCAGCAGCCCCGGACAGGGGGTTATCAATGAAAAACTGTTTTTT
few | TRBJ2-7 | TRBV6-5 | TRBD2 | CASSSGLAAYEQYF | TGTGCCAGCAGTTCGGGACTAGCGGCCTACGAGCAGTACTTC
NA | TRBJ2-1 | TRBV11-2 | NA | CASSPTGIEQFF | TGTGCCAGCAGTCCCACAGGGATCGAGCAGTTCTTC
few | TRBJ1-4 | TRBV10-2 | NA | CASSEPQGTNEKLFF | TGCGCCAGCAGTGAGCCGCAGGGAACTAATGAAAAACTGTTTTTT
NA | TRBJ2-1 | TRBV14 | NA | CASSHRRDTRYNEQFF | TGTGCCAGCAGCCATCGAAGGGACACGCGCTACAATGAGCAGTTCTTC
NA | TRBJ1-3 | TRBV12-3/TRBV12-4 | NA | CASSLGGAGGNTIYF | TGTGCCAGCAGTTTGGGGGGGGCGGGTGGAAACACCATATATTTT
few | TRBJ2-3 | TRBV4-3 | TRBD2 | CASSQDRLAGDTQYF | TGCGCCAGCAGCCAAGATAGGCTAGCGGGAGATACGCAGTATTTT
few | TRBJ1-5 | TRBV28 | NA | CATVVGGHNQPQHF | TGTGCCACCGTGGTGGGCGGTCACAATCAGCCCCAGCATTTT
NA | TRBJ1-1 | TRBV7-9 | TRBD1 | CASSLGGQSEAFF | TGTGCCAGCAGCTTGGGGGGACAGTCTGAAGCTTTCTTT
NA | TRBJ1-4 | TRBV11-2 | NA | CASSLDPPQEADEKLFF | TGTGCCAGCAGCTTAGACCCCCCCCAGGAGGCGGATGAAAAACTGTTTTTT
NA | TRBJ2-7 | TRBV5-5 | TRBD2 | CASSLDGREQYF | TGTGCCAGCAGTCTGGACGGGAGGGAGCAGTACTTC
many | TRBJ1-5 | TRBV27 | TRBD1 | CASSLSWTGGGNQPQHF | TGTGCCAGCAGTTTATCGTGGACAGGGGGTGGCAATCAGCCCCAGCATTTT